The source of this T cell receptor beta chain is a study of blood T cell repertoires in COVID-19. Background on the study: The United States, Italy and Spain were the sources of the acute and convalescent COVID-19 samples. Nucleic acid was either cDNA or gDNA, and it came from T cells, B-cell-depleted T cells, or PBMCs.

Per the authors' pipeline: Reference gene primer amplification gave estimated nucleated cell counts. This table comes from immunoSEQ multiplex PCR, and its TCRdb copy is limited to in-frame clones, with some not included. Clone size and the V and J calls come from that table; the DNA yielded D and trimming. The sample records 130,000 or so clones, over 65% being singletons. Trimming took 10 bases from V and 5 from J; bases not matched to a gene: 6. This CDR3 is 13 amino acids long. Germline values: CDR1 ENHRY, CDR2 SYGVKD. The receptor comes from a man aged 55 to 70 with acute or convalescent COVID-19. Sequenced material: peripheral blood. The V and J genes are TRBV10-3 and TRBJ1-1, with TRBD1 matching 11 bases. Here the CDR3 DNA reads TGTGCCACGGGACAGGGGGGAAGGACTGAAGCTTTCTTT. This gives the protein CATGQGGRTEAFF.